Listed here are 21 T cell receptor beta chains from one sample, sequenced in a study of T cell repertoires in cytomegalovirus infection. TCRdb independently ran MiXCR on the reads; one entry per CDR3 protein. The sample lists about 740,000 distinct CDR3 sequences, about a third occurring once. The source material was PBMCs. The receptors come from a human donor in good health (CMV status not recorded). Some clones in this sample may be carry-over from other donors' samples.

This sequence joins TRBV12-3 or TRBV12-4 and TRBJ1-1, with 7 bases that match TRBD1. Trimming cost V 6 bases and J 1 base; bases outside gene matches: 5. The CDR3 is 14 amino acids. CDR3 nucleotides: TGTGCCAGCAGGCCGGGACAGCGGAACACTGAAGCTTTCTTT. Its protein is CASRPGQRNTEAFF.

Comments on this clonotype: The junction departs from germline at one end; a sequencing error may be responsible. The V and J genes are TRBV7-2 and TRBJ1-6; D uncertain. The CDR3 totals 15 residues. The germline CDR1 and CDR2 sequences are SGHTA and FQGNSA. CDR3 region: CSSSTSTSSHSPLHF. The DNA for the CDR3 is TGTTCCAGCAGCACGAGTACAAGTTCACATTCACCCCTACACTTT.

The rearrangement joins TRBV28 to TRBJ2-7, with 7 bases that match TRBD2. V lost 3 bases, J lost 3 bases, and 5 bases stayed unmatched. This CDR3 is 14 amino acids long. Germline CDR1 MDHEN, CDR2 SYDVKM. CDR3 nucleotide sequence: TGTGCCAGCAGTTTTATACGGGGGGTCTACGAGCAGTACTTC. It codes for CASSFIRGVYEQYF.

The CDR3 is CASSERWAGAVEQYF. CDR3 bases: TGTGCCAGCAGCGAGAGATGGGCGGGAGCGGTCGAGCAGTACTTC. The J gene is TRBJ2-7, the V gene TRBV7-2; 7 bases are a match to TRBD2. Germline values: CDR1 SGHTA, CDR2 FQGNSA. The CDR3 has 15 amino acids. After removal of 5 bases from V and 6 bases from J, the junction contained 13 bases not matched to a gene.

This clonotype was seen only a few times. The chain links TRBV5-6 to TRBJ1-1; D gene uncertain. The CDR3 loop spans 11 amino acids. CDR1 SGHDT and CDR2 YYEEEE come from the germline V gene. V shed 4 bases and J shed 8 bases, with 9 bases lying between them. The CDR3 reads CASSREREAFF. The CDR3 DNA is TGTGCCAGCAGCCGGGAGCGGGAAGCTTTCTTT.

This clonotype was observed a few times. V gene TRBV6-2 or TRBV6-3 combines with J gene TRBJ2-7; 10 bases agree with TRBD2. Germline lookup yields CDR1 MNHEY and CDR2 SVGEGT. Losses at the gene ends were 5 bases for V and 3 bases for J; bases not matched to a gene: 7. This CDR3 is built from 15 residues. CDR3 loop: CASSDSGRPLYEQYF. The DNA of the CDR3 is TGTGCCAGCAGTGATAGCGGGAGGCCACTCTACGAGCAGTACTTC.

This clonotype was seen more than once but under ten times. This chain connects TRBV12-3 or TRBV12-4 to TRBJ2-3; D unclear. V was clipped by 2 bases and J by 5 bases, with 11 bases between them. The CDR3 length is 14 residues. In DNA form, the CDR3 reads TGTGCCAGCAGTTTAATAGCTTTGGTAGATACGCAGTATTTT. The encoded protein is CASSLIALVDTQYF.

Only one count was recorded for this clonotype. The gene calls are TRBV2 and TRBJ2-1, with TRBD1 identical over 10 bases. Losses at the gene ends were 6 bases for V and 1 base for J; bases not matched to a gene: 6. The CDR3 is made up of 16 amino acids. The germline V gene encodes CDR1 SNHLY and CDR2 FYNNEI. The CDR3 coding sequence is TGTGCCAGCAGATCACGACAGGGGGCTTCCTACAATGAGCAGTTCTTC. It translates to CASRSRQGASYNEQFF.

This clonotype has just a few counts. The J gene is TRBJ2-5, the V gene TRBV5-6; D not resolved. There are 12 residues in the CDR3. Trimming shortened V by 4 bases and J by 3 bases, and 7 bases separated the two germline ends. Looked up from germline, CDR1 is SGHDT and CDR2 is YYEEEE. CDR3 amino acids: CASSHVKETQYF. For the CDR3, the DNA is TGTGCCAGCAGCCACGTCAAAGAGACCCAGTACTTC. Filled out from reference TRBV5-6 and TRBJ2-5, the complete variable domain reads DAGVTQSPTHLIKTRGQQVTLRCSPKSGHDTVSWYQQALGQGPQFIFQYYEEEERQRGNFPDRFSGHQFPNYSSELNVNALLLGDSALYLCASSHVKETQYFGPGTRLLVL.

This clonotype was recorded many times. V usage is TRBV6-1 and J usage is TRBJ2-7, with TRBD2 matching 12 bases. Germline CDR1 is MNHNS and CDR2 is SASEGT. CDR3 length: 15 residues. The ends lost 6 bases at V and 2 bases at J; junction bases unmatched: 5. Here the CDR3 reads CASSQPSGRAYEQYF. The CDR3 DNA reads as TGTGCCAGCAGCCAGCCTAGCGGGAGGGCCTACGAGCAGTACTTC.

This chain uses TRBV18 with TRBJ1-1, with D unresolved. The ends were cut back, 1 base at V and 2 bases at J, with 8 bases in the middle. The V gene's germline CDR1 is KGHSH and CDR2 LQKENI. The CDR3 has 14 amino acids. The CDR3 DNA is TGTGCCAGCTCACCACAACCGGGTAACACTGAAGCTTTCTTT. It is translated as CASSPQPGNTEAFF.

This clonotype showed up just a few times. The genes are TRBV7-3 and TRBJ2-7; 7 nucleotides agree with TRBD1. CDR1 SGHTA and CDR2 FQGTGA come from the germline V gene. The CDR3 extends over 14 amino acids. Trimming cost V 5 bases and J 4 bases; bases outside gene matches: 8. CDR3 residues: CASSQYGTEYEQYF. The CDR3 region has the DNA TGTGCCAGCAGCCAATACGGGACAGAGTACGAGCAGTACTTC.

This clonotype was detected many times. The genes are TRBV6-5 and TRBJ1-5; the D gene is possibly TRBD1 (5 bases). The CDR3 spans 16 residues. Germline assignment: CDR1 MNHEY and CDR2 SVGAGI. Deletions cut 2 bases from V and 3 bases from J, with 14 bases between. CDR3 protein: CASSYGHGGDNQPQHF. CDR3 DNA: TGTGCCAGCAGTTACGGACACGGGGGTGACAATCAGCCCCAGCATTTT.

CDR3 amino acids: CASSASGTLDEKLFF. The CDR3 DNA sequence: TGTGCCAGCAGCGCCTCCGGGACACTCGATGAAAAACTGTTTTTT. This chain uses TRBV9 with TRBJ1-4; a weak D match, TRBD1 (6 bases). The CDR3 loop spans 15 amino acids. Trimming removed 3 bases from V and 6 bases from J, with 15 bases in between. Germline V gene sequence: CDR1 SGDLS, CDR2 YYNGEE.

This clonotype was picked up a small number of times. This rearrangement joins TRBV28 to TRBJ2-7; D is tentatively TRBD1 or TRBD2 (5 bases each). CDR3 length: 13 amino acids. V was shortened by 6 bases and J by 1 base, with 10 bases between the two germline ends. The germline CDR1 and CDR2 sequences are MDHEN and SYDVKM. CDR3 loop: CASRSGRSYEQYF. Written as DNA, the CDR3 is TGTGCCAGCAGGTCGGGACGGTCCTACGAGCAGTACTTC.

The chain joins TRBV20-1 to TRBJ1-1; TRBD1 matches at 12 bases. Germline V gene sequence: CDR1 DFQATT, CDR2 SNEGSKA (reference sequence). With V trimmed by 4 bases and J by 6 bases, 9 bases remained unmatched. This CDR3 region has 15 residues. The CDR3 loop is CSATGDRGRGAEAFF. The DNA for the CDR3 is TGCAGTGCTACAGGGGACAGGGGGCGAGGCGCTGAAGCTTTCTTT.

The rearrangement joins TRBV11-2 to TRBJ1-5, with 7 nucleotides matching TRBD1. This CDR3 has 19 amino acids. The V and J ends lost 5 bases and 11 bases, in that order; junction bases with no gene match: 27. The V gene's germline CDR1 is SGHAT and CDR2 FQNNGV. This CDR3 reads CASSGGPGGEGTDPRAQHF. DNA for the CDR3: TGTGCCAGCAGCGGAGGCCCCGGCGGCGAAGGGACAGACCCCAGAGCCCAGCATTTT.

This clonotype was seen a few times. This chain joins TRBV2 and TRBJ2-5, with D possibly TRBD2 on 7 matching bases. There are 13 residues in the CDR3. V shed 6 bases and J shed 5 bases, with 13 bases lying between them. Germline CDR1 reads SNHLY; CDR2 reads FYNNEI. The CDR3 here is CASRTGGAETQYF. The DNA of the CDR3 is TGTGCCAGCAGGACGGGGGGCGCGGAGACCCAGTACTTC.

Note on this clonotype: A much larger clonotype is one base distant, so this may be a read error. This chain joins TRBV28 and TRBJ1-1; no firm D call. The CDR3 is 13 residues long. Trimming cost V 7 bases and J 0 bases, with 9 bases left between them. Germline assignment: CDR1 MDHEN and CDR2 SYDVKM. The CDR3: CASTGRLNTEAFF. The DNA for the CDR3 is TGTGCCAGCACCGGACGGTTGAACACTGAAGCTTTCTTT.

The chain employs TRBV7-2 and TRBJ2-7, with unresolved D. Germline V lookup: CDR1 SGHTA, CDR2 FQGNSA. The CDR3 length is 13 residues. The CDR3 region has the DNA TGTGCCAGCAGCTCCTCCGTCCCATACGATCAGCACGTC. This codes for CASSSSVPYDQHV.

Comment on this clonotype: A read error is possible here, since a much larger clone lies one base away. Here the CDR3 omits its conserved ending phenylalanine or tryptophan, so a read error is the likely source. This chain connects TRBV7-2 to TRBJ2-7, with D unclear. V dropped 4 bases and J dropped 0 bases, with 22 bases sitting between them. Germline V gene lookup returns CDR1 SGHTA and CDR2 FQGNSA. The CDR3 has 18 residues. DNA for the CDR3: TGTGCCAGCAGCTCCCTTGGGCCATACCACGAGGACTCCTACGAGCAGTACTGC. Encoded protein: CASSSLGPYHEDSYEQYC.